The TCR beta chain described here comes from a study of blood T cell repertoires in COVID-19 (TCRdb year 2020). With respect to the entire study: The collaborator samples originated in the United States, Italy and Spain and spanned the acute and convalescent phases of COVID-19. Subjects who had been exposed to COVID-19, were actively infected with it, or had recovered from it provided the deeply sampled blood TCRbeta repertoires that made up the dataset. The material from the prospective study consisted of cDNA or gDNA derived from T cells, B-cell-depleted T cells, or PBMCs. The repertoires were released in a freely available public database meant as a resource for research on the immune response to SARS-CoV-2. Where HLA class I and class II types were available, the types were taken from metadata supplied by the sample provider, not from assay-based typing. Samples were obtained from the ongoing ImmuneRACE study (first 160 participants) and from roughly 1,300 subjects provided by 6 global collaborators. A de-identified subject ID, COVID-19 status, age in years and sex were almost always included in the sample metadata.

The immunoSEQ Assay, a bias-controlled multiplex PCR, was used to amplify TCRbeta CDR3 regions from genomic DNA. In the paper's pipeline: The number of nucleated cells in each sample was estimated by amplification of reference gene primers within the assay. To quantify the absolute abundance of each unique TCRbeta CDR3 rearrangement, sequence reads were collapsed and filtered. For each sample, productive Simpson clonality was calculated as the square root of Simpson's diversity index across productive rearrangements. The immuneACCESS repertoire file appears here via TCRdb, limited to in-frame rearrangements. These files lack a portion of the clones; in checked studies, under half of the deficit traces to unresolved V genes, and the cause of the others is not known. V and J calls and clone size are those listed in that table; D and trimming were worked out from the DNA. For this sample the table gives under 130,000 clones, of which roughly four fifths were detected only once. Over 15% of the sample comes from the top ten.

Each collaborating institution followed its own protocols to collect whole blood in K2EDTA tubes. For TCRbeta analysis, collaborators shipped samples as frozen whole blood, isolated PBMCs, or DNA extracted from either of those sample types. Comments on this clone: The clone's antigen remains unknown. Base qualities were left out, and no much larger clone turns up one base away.

Study-level results and caveats: The amount of clinical and demographic metadata varied by source and participant and was provided uncurated.

From its cysteine to its phenylalanine, the CDR3 spans 12 amino acids. The CDR3 DNA has 36 bases and is translated from base 1. V drops 3 bases and J drops 12 bases, leaving 12 bases in between. Sequencing input: peripheral blood. The rearrangement combines TRBV12-3 or TRBV12-4 with TRBJ2-1, and possibly TRBD1, on 5 matching bases. The sequence was obtained from a woman of 80 years or more with acute or convalescent COVID-19. CDR3 protein: CASSFVLRGQFF. The nucleotide sequence reads as follows: TGTGCCAGCAGTTTTGTCCTTAGGGGGCAGTTCTTC.